Below, 10 T cell receptor beta chains from the same sample are listed, as sequenced in a study of blood T cell repertoires in COVID-19. The table came from immunoSEQ multiplex PCR; TCRdb's copy has only in-frame clones and leaves some out. Here the sample spans around 220,000 clones, 85% to 90% being singletons. Sequencing used peripheral blood. Source of these receptors: a man aged 45 to 65 with acute or convalescent COVID-19.

V is TRBV6-5 and J is TRBJ2-1; perhaps TRBD1 as D (5 bases). CDR3 size: 15 residues. V lost 10 bases and J lost 0, with 16 bases in between. Per the germline V gene, CDR1 is MNHEY and CDR2 is SVGAGI. CDR3 nucleotides: TGTGCCACTAGAATTCGGACAAGCTCCTACAATGAGCAGTTCTTC. It yields the protein CATRIRTSSYNEQFF.

This chain connects TRBV5-1 to TRBJ1-2, with TRBD1 identical over 7 bases. Germline lookup yields CDR1 SGHRS and CDR2 YFSETQ. This CDR3 region has 14 residues. Trimming took 4 bases from V and 5 from J; bases not matched to a gene: 8. The CDR3 region has the DNA TGCGCCAGCAGCACCGGGACAGCGAGGTATGGCTACACCTTC. It codes for CASSTGTARYGYTF.

This clone was counted once. This chain uses TRBV11-1 with TRBJ2-2; D ambiguous. The germline V and J ends were trimmed by 1 base and 4 bases, with 13 bases remaining between them. Germline lookup yields CDR1 SGHAT and CDR2 FQDESV (reference sequence). This CDR3 contains 16 residues. The CDR3 DNA reads as TGTGCCAGCAGCTTAGAAGACTGGTCGAGCACCGGGGAGCTGTTTTTT. Its translation is CASSLEDWSSTGELFF.

The V gene is TRBV5-1, the J gene TRBJ2-2; 9 bases are shared with TRBD2. The CDR3 contains 15 residues. Germline V CDR1 and CDR2: SGHRS, YFSETQ. V lost 4 bases, J lost 1 base, and 2 bases stayed unmatched. CDR3 amino acids: CASSPTSGNTGELFF. The CDR3 DNA follows: TGCGCCAGCAGCCCGACTAGCGGGAACACCGGGGAGCTGTTTTTT.

The rearrangement joins TRBV9 to TRBJ1-2; D is unclear. The V gene lost 1 base and the J gene lost 5 bases, with 9 bases spanning the gap. Germline V gives CDR1 SGDLS, CDR2 YYNGEE. There are 13 residues in the CDR3. CDR3 sequence (DNA): TGTGCCAGCAGCGTAATCGCCGAGTATGGCTACACCTTC. Protein sequence: CASSVIAEYGYTF. Full variable domain (rest looked up from reference TRBV9 and TRBJ1-2): DSGVTQTPKHLITATGQRVTLRCSPRSGDLSVYWYQQSLDQGLQFLIQYYNGEERAKGNILERFSAQQFPDLHSELNLSSLELGDSALYFCASSVIAEYGYTFGSGTRLTVV.

The rearrangement joins TRBV7-9 to TRBJ1-1; D ambiguous. V dropped 2 bases and J dropped 0 bases, with 7 bases sitting between them. The CDR3 has 14 residues. The germline V gene encodes CDR1 SEHNR and CDR2 FQNEAQ (reference sequence). The CDR3 region is CASSLSLMNTEAFF. CDR3 sequence (DNA): TGTGCCAGCAGCTTAAGCCTAATGAACACTGAAGCTTTCTTT.

The chain joins TRBV5-4 to TRBJ1-3; TRBD1 is a possible D gene (5 bases). CDR3 length: 14 amino acids. Germline loops: CDR1 SGHNT, CDR2 YYREEE (reference sequence). The V gene lost 0 bases and the J gene lost 2 bases, with 6 bases spanning the gap. CDR3 residues: CASSLDRTGNTIYF. The CDR3, as DNA: TGTGCCAGCAGCTTGGACAGGACTGGAAACACCATATATTTT.

V usage is TRBV10-1 and J usage is TRBJ1-1, with D unclear. Germline CDR1 reads WNHNN; CDR2 reads SYGVQD (reference sequence). This CDR3 spans 13 amino acids. V was trimmed by 2 bases and J by 6 bases, leaving 10 bases between them. As DNA, the CDR3 is TGCGCCAGCAGTGAGAACATTGGAGCTGAAGCTTTCTTT. This sequence encodes CASSENIGAEAFF.

This CDR3 is CSVSLQDADTQYF. The CDR3 DNA reads TGCAGCGTTAGTCTCCAGGATGCAGATACGCAGTATTTT. The chain employs TRBV29-1 and TRBJ2-3; no clear D. The V and J ends lost 5 bases and 4 bases respectively, with 13 bases between them. CDR1 is SQVTM, CDR2 ANQGSEA, per germline. This CDR3 has 13 amino acids.

The chain has TRBV5-1 and TRBJ2-1; 8 bases agree with TRBD1. Germline loops: CDR1 SGHRS, CDR2 YFSETQ. The CDR3 covers 13 residues. The V segment lost 2 bases and the J segment 6 bases; nucleotides outside the gene matches: 1. The DNA for the CDR3 is TGCGCCAGCAGCTTCGGACAGGGCAATGAGCAGTTCTTC. It is translated as CASSFGQGNEQFF.